The rows below give T cell receptor beta chains drawn from one sample of a study of T cell responses to AZD1222 COVID-19 vaccine. The assay was immunoSEQ multiplex PCR, and TCRdb's table has in-frame clones only and misses some. The table lists approximately 76,000 clones, about 82% of them singletons, with around 2.8% in the top ten. This sample comprised peripheral blood, obtained on day 0 of AZD1222 vaccination. Receptors were obtained from an adult in good health. Each CDR3 is given with its conserved first and last residue. Each record gives: CDR3 DNA, CDR3 protein, J gene, V gene, clone size, D gene. D genes are given only for firm matches. Only some rows state a clone size, as once, few, many or a class for expanded clones.

TGTCCTGGGGAAGCGGGGGGGACCTTGGGGACCAATGAGCAGTTCTTC | CPGEAGGTLGTNEQFF | TRBJ2-1 | TRBV3-1/TRBV3-2 | . | TRBD2
TGTGCCAGCAGTCTCGTGGGGGGGCTGGACGAGCAGTACTTC | CASSLVGGLDEQYF | TRBJ2-7 | TRBV6-5 | . | .
TGTGCCAGCAGTTCCGGGGGCCCCAATCAGCCCCAGCATTTT | CASSSGGPNQPQHF | TRBJ1-5 | TRBV6-5 | . | .
TGTGCCAGTAGTATGACGGAGAGACCGTACAATGAGCAGTTCTTC | CASSMTERPYNEQFF | TRBJ2-1 | TRBV19 | . | .
TGCGCCAGCAGCCGCATGGCGGGAGGGCCTTTCAATGAGCAGTTCTTC | CASSRMAGGPFNEQFF | TRBJ2-1 | TRBV5-1 | . | TRBD2
TGTGCCAGCAGCCAAACAGGGTTGGGCGCTGAAGCTTTCTTT | CASSQTGLGAEAFF | TRBJ1-1 | TRBV3-1/TRBV3-2 | . | .
TGTGCCAGCAGTGACAACTCTGGGGCCAACGTCCTGACTTTC | CASSDNSGANVLTF | TRBJ2-6 | TRBV6-4 | . | .
TGTGCCAGCAGCTTAGGGGGGAGCGCCGGGGAGCTGTTTTTT | CASSLGGSAGELFF | TRBJ2-2 | TRBV11-3 | . | .
TGTGCCAGTAGTATTGCGTCGTTGGGCAGGGGGCAGGTAACCGGGGAGCTGTTTTTT | CASSIASLGRGQVTGELFF | TRBJ2-2 | TRBV19 | . | TRBD1
TGCGCCAGCAGTACTAGCGGCGGAACCTACGAGCAGTACTTC | CASSTSGGTYEQYF | TRBJ2-7 | TRBV5-1 | . | TRBD2
TGTGCCAGCAAGATCGGACTCAGCACAGATACGCAGTATTTT | CASKIGLSTDTQYF | TRBJ2-3 | TRBV7-2 | . | .
TGTGCCAGCAGCCAAGGTCGGTCTGACCCCCCCCACACAGATACGCAGTATTTT | CASSQGRSDPPHTDTQYF | TRBJ2-3 | TRBV3-1/TRBV3-2 | . | .
TGTGCCAGTAGTCTCCGGACAGGGCATAATGAAAAACTGTTTTTT | CASSLRTGHNEKLFF | TRBJ1-4 | TRBV19 | once | TRBD1
TGCGCCAGCAGCTCTCCGGGACAGGGGTATGGCTACACCTTC | CASSSPGQGYGYTF | TRBJ1-2 | TRBV5-1 | . | TRBD1
TGTGCCAGAAGCTTGGTGGGGGCGGTCTGGGCTGAAGCTTTCTTT | CARSLVGAVWAEAFF | TRBJ1-1 | TRBV5-3 | . | .
TGTGCCAGCAGCCCGGACAGGGCCTATGGCTACACCTTC | CASSPDRAYGYTF | TRBJ1-2 | TRBV11-2 | . | TRBD1
TGTGCCAGCAGCTGGGGGACAGAGAACACTGAAGCTTTCTTT | CASSWGTENTEAFF | TRBJ1-1 | TRBV5-6 | . | TRBD1
TGCGCCAGCAGCTTGGGGACAGGGGCGGGCTACGAGCAGTACTTC | CASSLGTGAGYEQYF | TRBJ2-7 | TRBV5-1 | . | TRBD1
TGTGCCAGCTCACCAAGAGGGGACGAGCAGTACTTC | CASSPRGDEQYF | TRBJ2-7 | TRBV18 | . | .
TGTGCCAGCAGCTTCTCCCGGGAGGTGGAGACCCAGTACTTC | CASSFSREVETQYF | TRBJ2-5 | TRBV7-9 | . | TRBD2
TGTGCCAGCAGCCTGGGGGTGGGACTTCAAGAGACCCAGTACTTC | CASSLGVGLQETQYF | TRBJ2-5 | TRBV9 | . | .
TGTGCCAGCAGTTCTGTTAAACGGGGGTACTTCGACATCAATCAGCCCCAGCATTTT | CASSSVKRGYFDINQPQHF | TRBJ1-5 | TRBV6-2/TRBV6-3 | . | .